The TCR beta chain under discussion was sequenced for a study of graft-versus-host responses after intestinal transplantation. Background on the study: Multivisceral, liver-intestinal, or isolated intestinal transplants were performed in recipients. Broader study findings: Early post-transplant falls in HvG clones accompanied the peak levels of circulating GvH clones. Recipient marrow contained GvH clones, some of which appeared first in ileum or blood.

Method: immunoSEQ multiplex PCR; TCRdb's copy keeps in-frame clones and lacks some. The top ten hold under 0.3% of the sample, which has some 110,000 clones, around nine tenths seen once. Germline V gene sequence: CDR1 SGHTA, CDR2 FQGNSA. Trimming shortened V by 5 bases and J by 1 base, and 3 bases separated the two germline ends. CDR3 length: 11 residues. This clone was detected once. Its target is not known. Sample: unstimulated CD4+ T cells sorted from spleen or lymph node cells, taken before transplant. The TCR comes from a human donor who was the organ donor for an intestinal transplant. The V call is TRBV7-2, the J call TRBJ2-7; the D is unclear. CDR3 in amino acids: CASSASYEQYF. CDR3 DNA: TGTGCCAGCAGCGCGTCCTACGAGCAGTACTTC.